This T cell receptor (beta chain) is drawn from a study of T cell repertoires in cytomegalovirus infection. In the study overall: Shared public TCR beta signatures pointed to both CMV infection and a matching HLA type. Study-wide results and limits: HLA-C-restricted CMV clonotypes gave the most frequent clonotype in two of eight donors.

For this clonotype: Its antigen is unidentified.

The CDR3 is made up of 16 amino acids. CDR1 and CDR2 from the germline V gene are DFQATT and SNEGSKA (reference sequence). Trimming removed 0 bases at V and 2 bases at J, with 15 bases between. One entry per CDR3 protein results from TCRdb running MiXCR on the reads. This sample has a few hundred thousand distinct CDR3 sequences, with 9% to 9.5% found just once. Sample: PBMCs. This clonotype originated in a human donor in good health (CMV status not recorded). Some clones in this sample may be carry-over from other donors' samples. The chain employs TRBV20-1 and TRBJ2-3; tentatively, D is TRBD1 (5 bases). The CDR3 DNA sequence: TGCAGTGCTAGAGATTACCAGGGTCCCCCCACAGATACGCAGTATTTT. Translation gives CSARDYQGPPTDTQYF.